The following is a TCR beta chain sequence with its context. What it binds is not known. These data originate in a study of post-analysis software for immune sequencing data. Across the whole study: Relapsing-remitting, secondary progressive and progressive-relapsing multiple sclerosis courses were included. Study conclusions and caveats: There were about 5 TRBV segments more frequent in patients than controls, and TRBV5-6, TRBV5-1 and TRBV20-1 were among them.

The CDR3 loop spans 16 amino acids. Germline V gene sequence: CDR1 SEHNR, CDR2 FQNEAQ (reference sequence). With 5 bases clipped from V and 1 base from J, the junction kept 7 bases outside the gene matches. Unique-molecular-identifier-tagged TCR beta cDNA libraries were used. Using its own MiXCR run on the PCR reads, TCRdb lists one record per CDR3 protein. The top ten hold just under 5% of the sample, which has roughly 800,000 distinct CDR3 sequences, around 45% seen once. The chain joins TRBV7-9 to TRBJ2-7, with 11 bases that match TRBD1. The specimen sequenced was blood. The clonotype comes from a girl aged 5 to 17 with multiple sclerosis. In nucleotides, the CDR3 is TGTGCCAGCAGCCCCCCCGGGACAGGGGGGTCCTACGAGCAGTACTTC. The encoded protein is CASSPPGTGGSYEQYF.